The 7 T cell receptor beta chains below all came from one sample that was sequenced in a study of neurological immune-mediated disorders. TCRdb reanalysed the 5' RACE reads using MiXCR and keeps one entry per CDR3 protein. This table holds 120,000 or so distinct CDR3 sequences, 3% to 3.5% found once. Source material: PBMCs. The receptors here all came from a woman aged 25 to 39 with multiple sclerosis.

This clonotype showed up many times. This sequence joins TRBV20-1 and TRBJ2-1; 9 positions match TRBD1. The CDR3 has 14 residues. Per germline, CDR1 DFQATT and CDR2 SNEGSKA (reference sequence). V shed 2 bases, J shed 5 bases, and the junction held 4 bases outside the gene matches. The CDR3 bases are TGCAGTGCTAGAAAACAGGGGGCGAACAATGAGCAGTTCTTC. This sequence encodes CSARKQGANNEQFF.

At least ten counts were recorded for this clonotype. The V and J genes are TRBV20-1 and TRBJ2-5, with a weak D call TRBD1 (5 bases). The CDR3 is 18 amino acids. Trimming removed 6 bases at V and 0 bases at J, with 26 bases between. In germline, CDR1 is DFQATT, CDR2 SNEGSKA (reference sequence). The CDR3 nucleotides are TGCAGTGCCCCCTATCAGGTAGGGGCGAATGTGTACCAAGAGACCCAGTACTTC. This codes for CSAPYQVGANVYQETQYF.

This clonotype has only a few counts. CDR3 bases: TGCGCCAGCAGCCAAGGGTGGACTAGCGGCAACACCGGGGAGCTGTTTTTT. It specifies CASSQGWTSGNTGELFF. The chain is built from TRBV4-3 and TRBJ2-2; 10 positions match TRBD2. Trimming cost V 1 base and J 2 bases; bases outside gene matches: 4. Germline assignment: CDR1 LGHNA and CDR2 YSLEER. The CDR3 extends over 17 amino acids.

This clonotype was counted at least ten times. The CDR3, as DNA: TGTGCCACCAGGACTAGCACAGATACGCAGTATTTT. This sequence encodes CATRTSTDTQYF. The chain has TRBV6-5 and TRBJ2-3, with D possibly being TRBD2 (5 bases). CDR3 length: 12 residues. Germline V gene data show CDR1 as MNHEY and CDR2 as SVGAGI. With 10 bases removed from V and 0 bases from J, the gap between germline ends came to 8 bases.

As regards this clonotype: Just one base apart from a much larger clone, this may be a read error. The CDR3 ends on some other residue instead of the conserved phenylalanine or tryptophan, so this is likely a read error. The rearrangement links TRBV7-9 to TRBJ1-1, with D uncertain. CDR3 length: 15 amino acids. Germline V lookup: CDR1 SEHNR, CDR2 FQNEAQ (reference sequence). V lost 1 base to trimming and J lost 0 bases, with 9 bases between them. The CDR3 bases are TGTGCCAGCAGCTTAGTTGAGCGAATGAACACTGAAGCTTTCTGT. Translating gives CASSLVERMNTEAFC.

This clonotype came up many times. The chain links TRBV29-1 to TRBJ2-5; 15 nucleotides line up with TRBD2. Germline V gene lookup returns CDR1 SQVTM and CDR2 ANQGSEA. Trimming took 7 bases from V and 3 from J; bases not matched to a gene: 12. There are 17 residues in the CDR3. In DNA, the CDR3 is TGCAGCGGCGGGACTAGCGGGGGGCCGGTCTCGAAAGAGACCCAGTACTTC. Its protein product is CSGGTSGGPVSKETQYF.

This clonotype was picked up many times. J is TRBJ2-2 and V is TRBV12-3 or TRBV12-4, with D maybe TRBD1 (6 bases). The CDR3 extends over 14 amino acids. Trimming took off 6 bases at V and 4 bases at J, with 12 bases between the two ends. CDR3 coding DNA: TGTGCCAGCAGCCCCCAGGGGTTCACCGGGGAGCTGTTTTTT. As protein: CASSPQGFTGELFF.